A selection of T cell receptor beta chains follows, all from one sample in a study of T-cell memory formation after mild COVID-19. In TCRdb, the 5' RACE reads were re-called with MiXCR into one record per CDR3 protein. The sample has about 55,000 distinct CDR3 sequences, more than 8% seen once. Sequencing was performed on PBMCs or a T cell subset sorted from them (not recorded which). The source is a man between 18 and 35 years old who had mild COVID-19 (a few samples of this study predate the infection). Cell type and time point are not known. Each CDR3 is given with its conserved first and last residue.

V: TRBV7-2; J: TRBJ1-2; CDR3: CASSLAEGNYGYTF
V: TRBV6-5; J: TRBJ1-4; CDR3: CASSWGGGTNEKLFF
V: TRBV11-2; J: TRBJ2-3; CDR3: CASSLATSGGYTQYF
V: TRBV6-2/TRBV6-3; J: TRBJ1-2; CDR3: CASSYLDGPFYGYTF
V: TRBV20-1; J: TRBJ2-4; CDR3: CSAAGVAKNIQYF
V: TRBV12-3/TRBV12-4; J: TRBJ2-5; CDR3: CASSFLEETQYF
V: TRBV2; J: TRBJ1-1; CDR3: CASSVGGFLQGPTEAFF
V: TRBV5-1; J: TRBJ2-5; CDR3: CASSLGTGVQETQYF
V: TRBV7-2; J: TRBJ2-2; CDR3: CASSFGGAAGELFF
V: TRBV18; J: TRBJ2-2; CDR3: CASSSIQFANTGELFF
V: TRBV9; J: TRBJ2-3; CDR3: CASSPGTSGDDTQYF
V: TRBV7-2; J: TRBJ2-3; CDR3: CASSPRRGRSTDTQYF
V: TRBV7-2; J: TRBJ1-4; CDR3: CASSLDPGRNEKLFF
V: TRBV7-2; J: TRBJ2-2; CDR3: CASSLGLRNGELFF
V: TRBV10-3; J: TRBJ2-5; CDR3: CAISDGGRETQYF
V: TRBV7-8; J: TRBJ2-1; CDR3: CASSYPGLAAPSSYNEQFF
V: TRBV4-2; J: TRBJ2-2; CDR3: CASSERGGDDTGELFF
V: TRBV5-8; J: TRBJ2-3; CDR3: CASSPGTASLTDTQYF
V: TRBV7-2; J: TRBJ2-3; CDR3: CASSQYGGGTDTQYF
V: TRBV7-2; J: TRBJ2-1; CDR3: CASSLVGGGEQFF
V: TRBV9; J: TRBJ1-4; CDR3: CASSVGQGNEKLFF
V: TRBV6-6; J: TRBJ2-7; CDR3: CASGHEQYF
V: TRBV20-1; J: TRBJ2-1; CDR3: CSGQGASEQFF
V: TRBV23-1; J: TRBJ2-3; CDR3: CASSQSKVYTQYF
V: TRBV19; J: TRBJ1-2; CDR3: CASMAGAGYGYTF
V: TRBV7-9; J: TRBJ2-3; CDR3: CASSLTSLKTDTQYF
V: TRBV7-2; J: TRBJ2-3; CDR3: CASSLDDYRGEYF
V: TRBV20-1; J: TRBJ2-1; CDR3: CSAKGGWEQFF
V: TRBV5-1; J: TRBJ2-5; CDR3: CASSLGASQETQYF
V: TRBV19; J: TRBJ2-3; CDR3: CASSVRLAGADTQYF
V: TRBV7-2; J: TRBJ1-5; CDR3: CASSAGPNQPQHF
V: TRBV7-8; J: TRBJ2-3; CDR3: CAGSRGRSDTQYF
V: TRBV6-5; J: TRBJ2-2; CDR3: CASSYDTGVNTGELFF
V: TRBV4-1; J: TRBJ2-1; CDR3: CASSQVSPRYADYNEQFF
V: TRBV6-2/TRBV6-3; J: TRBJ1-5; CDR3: CASSYSGTGNSNQPQHF